This is a list of T cell receptor beta chains from one sample in a study of OX40 agonist ivuxolimab in advanced cancers. Libraries were prepared by immunoSEQ multiplex PCR; TCRdb keeps only in-frame clonotypes and omits some of them. The sample records some 11,000 clones, about 87% being singletons. The sequencing here drew on CD4+ or CD8+ T cells sorted from blood, taken in a trial of the OX40 agonist ivuxolimab. The receptors originated from an adult with an advanced solid tumor such as melanoma, head and neck, liver or kidney cancer. Both conserved end residues are part of each CDR3. Fields, in order: J gene, V gene, CDR3 protein.

>TRBJ2-1|TRBV27
CASSLGHHNEQFF
>TRBJ2-5|TRBV7-3
CASSLGPGLAGEQETQYF
>TRBJ1-2|TRBV20-1
CSARGGDGYTF
>TRBJ2-3|TRBV27
CASSLSLAGLRADTQYF
>TRBJ2-1|TRBV6-5
CASSYEVAIYNEQFF
>TRBJ2-7|TRBV10-1
CASSGTGGSYEQYF
>TRBJ1-1|TRBV19
CASSIPGVEAFF
>TRBJ1-5|TRBV4-2
CASSQGGGAGQPQHF
>TRBJ2-3|TRBV5-6
CASSGGLAGGVTDTQYF
>TRBJ2-5|TRBV7-9
CASSSGTGKETQYF
>TRBJ2-2|TRBV6-1
CASSERRPGQAGVTGELFF
>TRBJ2-1|TRBV7-3
CASSPGTSGSGNEQFF
>TRBJ1-2|TRBV9
CASSVAISGTNYGYTF
>TRBJ2-1|TRBV27
CASSWTSGSYNEQFF
>TRBJ1-5|TRBV6-1
CASSERGVGQPQHF
>TRBJ2-1|TRBV14
CASSSGLAGGITYNEQFF
>TRBJ2-1|TRBV9
CASSVAGYPRDNEQFF
>TRBJ2-7|TRBV19
CASSISASSYEQYF
>TRBJ2-3|TRBV5-4
CASSLREKYPDTQYF
>TRBJ2-2|TRBV28
CASSYPGLAGGGELFF
>TRBJ2-1|TRBV7-9
CASSLPSGVSSYNEQFF
>TRBJ2-5|TRBV27
CASSLDYLRETQYF
>TRBJ2-2|TRBV27
CASSASTSGRAVDGELFF
>TRBJ2-1|TRBV19
CASSAGGRASYNEQFF
>TRBJ1-1|TRBV29-1
CSVYQGGYTEAFF
>TRBJ2-3|TRBV5-1
CASSHLTRTSGSTDTQYF
>TRBJ2-2|TRBV6-4
CASSDSESGTGELFF
>TRBJ1-6|TRBV9
CASSPGAGNRVNSPLHF
>TRBJ2-6|TRBV7-9
CASSPETGANVLTF
>TRBJ2-3|TRBV10-1
CASSPGTGSRDTQYF
>TRBJ2-2|TRBV4-2
CASSQDDGSTGELFF
>TRBJ2-5|TRBV19
CASKGAASGLQETQYF
>TRBJ2-1|TRBV6-1
CASSEPPLEDEQFF
>TRBJ2-2|TRBV7-3
CASSLTGRELFF
>TRBJ2-7|TRBV19
CASSPGTIGYEQYF
>TRBJ2-1|TRBV7-9
CASSFTGGNEQFF
>TRBJ2-7|TRBV28
CASSLTGHEQYF
>TRBJ2-3|TRBV6-5
CASSLGTSGSTDTQYF
>TRBJ1-6|TRBV11-3
CASSQRRQYNSPLHF
>TRBJ2-5|TRBV2
CASSAAGGKETQYF
>TRBJ1-2|TRBV12-5
CASAGQGVYGYTF
>TRBJ2-2|TRBV21-1
CASSKGRVGELFF
>TRBJ1-2|TRBV19
CASSIGDRGGYGYTF
>TRBJ2-1|TRBV19
CASSLSWEQFF
>TRBJ2-1|TRBV4-3
CASSTGLAAYNEQFF
>TRBJ2-7|TRBV19
CASSLGTTYEQYF
>TRBJ2-7|TRBV2
CASTDRDGYEQYF
>TRBJ1-1|TRBV5-6
CASSSGQNRIAFF
>TRBJ2-3|TRBV6-6
CASTSGGSTDTQYF
>TRBJ2-5|TRBV27
CASSFVGGETQYF
>TRBJ2-1|TRBV7-2
CASSLLSGALQFF
>TRBJ2-7|TRBV9
CASSGLLGEQYF